This is a list of T cell receptor beta chains from one sample in a study of CXCR3-negative and CXCR3-positive naive CD8 T cells. TCRdb reanalyzed the 5' RACE reads and collapses them to one entry per CDR3 protein, without DNA. The sample totals some 100,000 distinct CDR3 sequences. Sequencing was carried out using naive CXCR3+ CD8+ T cells from blood. The receptor source for this set is a human donor in good health. Some clones in this sample may be carry-over from other donors' samples. The CDR3 runs from the conserved cysteine through the conserved F or W.

TRBV20-1	TRBJ1-1	CSGDSLNTEAFF
TRBV7-3	TRBJ2-3	CASSHDSTQYF
TRBV12-3/TRBV12-4	TRBJ2-5	CASSSNLQETQYF
TRBV7-8	TRBJ2-7	CASSLVAARGFYEQYF
TRBV18	TRBJ2-1	CASSPSTADKNNEQFF
TRBV7-2	TRBJ2-7	CASSLEMEREPKGNEQYF
TRBV12-3/TRBV12-4	TRBJ2-3	CASNHYSDTQYF
TRBV15	TRBJ2-3	CATSREAGSGRDTQYF
TRBV5-1	TRBJ2-2	CASSLGTTGAVELFF
TRBV29-1	TRBJ2-7	CSVLPGPTEQYF
TRBV4-3	TRBJ2-1	CASSQDGREQFF
TRBV12-3/TRBV12-4	TRBJ2-1	CASSSTGNEQFF
TRBV7-2	TRBJ2-3	CASSNKTSGPGADTQYF
TRBV29-1	TRBJ2-1	CSVRSGTSGASSYNEQFF
TRBV4-1	TRBJ2-7	CASSQGAQGPILYEQYF
TRBV4-3	TRBJ2-3	CASNNGGTDTQYF
TRBV28	TRBJ2-7	CASSFGRTDRYEQYF
TRBV12-3/TRBV12-4	TRBJ2-1	CASSFSTQWGEQFF
TRBV21-1	TRBJ2-2	CASSKAWVTGELFF
TRBV5-1	TRBJ1-2	CASSPEGGLVYGYTF
TRBV27	TRBJ1-1	CASSVRTGTEAFF
TRBV19	TRBJ1-1	CASIPQGAGWPEAFF
TRBV7-8	TRBJ2-4	CASSLGTSGGYIQYF
TRBV28	TRBJ2-5	CASSLLGGRETQYF